These 21 T cell receptor beta chains came from one sample sequenced in a study of shared clonotypes between healthy human individuals. TCRdb keeps only in-frame clones here, not all; method: immunoSEQ multiplex PCR. The table lists 1,500,000 or so clones, about 98.5% of them singletons. Sequenced material: naive CD4+ T cells sorted from blood. Described subset: CD45RA+ positively selected. All receptors derive from a man younger than 45 in good health.

The gene calls are TRBV29-1 and TRBJ1-2; TRBD1 might be the D (6 bases). From germline, CDR1 is SQVTM and CDR2 ANQGSEA. There are 12 residues in the CDR3. V was cut by 7 bases and J by 8 bases, with 17 bases left in between. This CDR3 reads CSGGRGDIGYTF. CDR3 nucleotides: TGCAGCGGTGGGAGGGGGGATATCGGCTACACCTTC.

This clone was detected only once. This chain connects TRBV6-1 to TRBJ2-7; D is ambiguous. Germline lookup yields CDR1 MNHNS and CDR2 SASEGT. The CDR3 is 14 residues long. Trimming pared 4 bases from V and 3 bases from J, leaving 13 bases between. CDR3 sequence reads: CASSARTLGYEQYF. The CDR3 DNA reads TGTGCCAGCAGTGCCCGGACCCTAGGCTACGAGCAGTACTTC.

The chain uses TRBV7-8 and TRBJ2-1; tentatively, D is TRBD2 (7 bases). This CDR3 spans 17 amino acids. V was clipped by 5 bases and J by 5 bases, with 22 bases between them. CDR1 SGHVS and CDR2 FQNEAQ come from the germline V gene. In nucleotides, the CDR3 is TGTGCCAGCAGCCCAAGAAAGGGGGACTACCCTAACAATGAGCAGTTCTTC. Amino acids: CASSPRKGDYPNNEQFF.

Worth noting for this clone: The germline gene is not matched at one end of the junction; a read error may be the cause. The chain carries TRBV7-7 and TRBJ2-2, with 8 positions matching TRBD2. CDR1 and CDR2 from the germline V gene are SSHAT and FNYEAQ (reference sequence). The CDR3 extends over 15 amino acids. This chain's CDR3 is CASSLAGLNTGELFF. CDR3 DNA sequence: TGTGCTAGCAGCTTAGCGGGACTAAACACCGGGGAGCTGTTTTTT.

J is TRBJ2-4 and V is TRBV5-1; no reliable D call. CDR1 is SGHRS, CDR2 YFSETQ, per germline. This CDR3 has 13 amino acids. V was clipped by 0 bases and J by 6 bases, with 7 bases between them. The CDR3 protein is CASSLAPSNIQYF. The CDR3 DNA is TGCGCCAGCAGCTTGGCCCCTTCAAACATTCAGTACTTC.

The J gene is TRBJ1-2, the V gene TRBV5-1; 7 bases agree with TRBD1. The V and J ends lost 3 bases and 8 bases, in that order; junction bases with no gene match: 7. Germline loops: CDR1 SGHRS, CDR2 YFSETQ. The CDR3 loop spans 13 amino acids. The CDR3 is CASSSRDSLGYTF. Here the CDR3 DNA reads TGCGCCAGCAGCTCCCGGGACAGTCTCGGCTACACCTTC.

This clone has just a few counts. The chain recombines TRBV15 with TRBJ2-7; perhaps TRBD1 as D (5 bases). This CDR3 spans 13 amino acids. CDR1 is LNHNV, CDR2 YYDKDF, per germline (reference sequence). V lost 1 base, J lost 3 bases, and 7 bases lay in between. This CDR3 is CATSRGQLYEQYF. The DNA for the CDR3 is TGTGCCACCAGCAGAGGACAGCTCTACGAGCAGTACTTC.

J is TRBJ1-4 and V is TRBV15; 7 nucleotides line up with TRBD1. Per germline, CDR1 LNHNV and CDR2 YYDKDF (reference sequence). This CDR3 contains 17 residues. V lost 0 bases, J lost 8 bases, and 12 bases stayed unmatched. The CDR3 nucleotides are TGTGCCACCAGCAGAGAAATTTCCGGGACAGCGGGAGAAAAACTGTTTTTT. This encodes CATSREISGTAGEKLFF. Filled out from reference TRBV15 and TRBJ1-4, the complete variable domain reads DAMVIQNPRYQVTQFGKPVTLSCSQTLNHNVMYWYQQKSSQAPKLLFHYYDKDFNNEADTPDNFQSRRPNTSFCFLDIRSPGLGDTAMYLCATSREISGTAGEKLFFGSGTQLSVL.

The chain employs TRBV18 and TRBJ2-5; maybe TRBD2 (5 bases). Germline CDR1 is KGHSH and CDR2 is LQKENI. CDR3 size: 13 residues. V lost 8 bases and J lost 0, with 10 bases in between. The DNA of the CDR3 is TGTGCCAGCGCTCCGGGATACCAAGAGACCCAGTACTTC. Encoded protein: CASAPGYQETQYF.

The V call is TRBV5-1, the J call TRBJ1-5, with TRBD1 identical over 11 bases. The CDR3 consists of 15 residues. Germline lookup yields CDR1 SGHRS and CDR2 YFSETQ. Unmatched junction bases numbered 3, after V lost 0 bases and J lost 7 bases. In nucleotides, the CDR3 is TGCGCCAGCAGCTTGGAGGGGACAGGGGGACAGCCCCAGCATTTT. This encodes CASSLEGTGGQPQHF.

The CDR3 coding sequence is TGTGCCAGCACCAACCTGGGACCTAACTATGGCTACACCTTC. Translation: CASTNLGPNYGYTF. V gene TRBV7-9 combines with J gene TRBJ1-2; perhaps TRBD1 as D (5 bases). Germline CDR1 SEHNR, CDR2 FQNEAQ (reference sequence). This CDR3 spans 14 amino acids. V lost 7 bases and J 0 bases, leaving 12 bases between the germline ends.

V usage is TRBV6-1 and J usage is TRBJ1-1; D not certain. Trimming left V 1 base short and J 11 bases short, with 2 bases between. The CDR3 has 9 residues. Germline V gene lookup returns CDR1 MNHNS and CDR2 SASEGT. CDR3 in amino acids: CASSEDAFF. In nucleotides, the CDR3 is TGTGCCAGCAGTGAAGACGCTTTCTTT.

This chain links TRBV5-8 with TRBJ1-5; D is uncertain. This CDR3 has 10 amino acids. V was clipped by 4 bases and J by 11 bases, with 7 bases between them. Per the germline V gene, CDR1 is SGHTS and CDR2 is YDEGEE. The DNA of the CDR3 is TGTGCCAGCAGCGTCAAGGCCCAGCATTTT. Translation: CASSVKAQHF.

A note on this clone: The sample carries other DNA sequences with the same CDR3. The chain employs TRBV29-1 and TRBJ2-5, with TRBD2 matching over 11 bases. Per germline, CDR1 SQVTM and CDR2 ANQGSEA. The CDR3 spans 13 residues. With V trimmed by 6 bases and J by 4 bases, 4 bases remained unmatched. This CDR3 is CSVGGLAGETQYF. Written as DNA, the CDR3 is TGCAGCGTGGGCGGACTAGCGGGAGAGACCCAGTACTTC. The whole variable domain, filled in from reference TRBV29-1 and TRBJ2-5, reads SAVISQKPSRDICQRGTSLTIQCQVDSQVTMMFWYRQQPGQSLTLIATANQGSEATYESGFVIDKFPISRPNLTFSTLTVSNMSPEDSSIYLCSVGGLAGETQYFGPGTRLLVL.

The chain joins TRBV9 to TRBJ2-7; D remains ambiguous. CDR3 length: 15 residues. From germline, CDR1 is SGDLS and CDR2 YYNGEE. The ends were cut back, 1 base at V and 0 bases at J, with 11 bases in the middle. CDR3 bases: TGTGCCAGCAGCGTATCCCCGGCAGCCTCCTACGAGCAGTACTTC. Translation: CASSVSPAASYEQYF.

This chain joins TRBV30 and TRBJ1-2, with 7 positions matching TRBD1. Per germline, CDR1 GTSNPN and CDR2 SVGIG (reference sequence). The V gene end was trimmed by 4 bases and the J gene end by 4 bases; junction bases not matched to a gene: 3. The CDR3 loop spans 12 amino acids. The CDR3 sequence: CAWTTGAYGYTF. CDR3 in DNA: TGTGCCTGGACCACAGGGGCCTATGGCTACACCTTC.

The CDR3 coding sequence is TGTGCCAGCAGGGGGACAGGGCGCACTGAAGCTTTCTTT. Amino acid sequence: CASRGTGRTEAFF. The chain employs TRBV5-8 and TRBJ1-1, with 9 nucleotides matching TRBD1. From germline, CDR1 is SGHTS and CDR2 YDEGEE. There are 13 residues in the CDR3. Trimming took 5 bases from V and 4 from J; bases not matched to a gene: 3.

The chain couples TRBV13 to TRBJ1-3; D unclear. The CDR3 is made up of 16 amino acids. CDR1 is PRHDT and CDR2 is FYEKMQ in the germline V gene (reference sequence). V lost 5 bases to trimming and J lost 2 bases, with 16 bases between them. CDR3 DNA sequence: TGTGCCAGCAGCGCAAGGGCCCTAAGGCCTGGAAACACCATATATTTT. This translates into CASSARALRPGNTIYF.

The gene calls are TRBV7-6 and TRBJ2-7; no clear D. Deletions cut 3 bases from V and 7 bases from J, with 19 bases between. Germline V gene sequence: CDR1 SGHVS, CDR2 FNYEAQ. The CDR3 has 15 residues. This chain's CDR3 is CASSFAEAPLGEQYF. The CDR3, as DNA: TGTGCCAGCAGCTTTGCAGAGGCCCCTTTGGGAGAGCAGTACTTC.

The V and J genes are TRBV5-5 and TRBJ2-7; D is uncertain. With 2 bases removed from V and 3 bases from J, the gap between germline ends came to 21 bases. CDR1 SGHKS and CDR2 YYEKEE come from the germline V gene (reference sequence). The CDR3 is 17 amino acids. CDR3 residues: CASSLIVLPRQFYEQYF. The CDR3 nucleotides read TGTGCCAGCAGCTTAATAGTCCTCCCAAGACAATTCTACGAGCAGTACTTC.

This clone was detected once. The chain recombines TRBV29-1 with TRBJ2-2; tentatively, D is TRBD2 (6 bases). There are 14 residues in the CDR3. Germline CDR1 SQVTM, CDR2 ANQGSEA. Trimming cost V 5 bases and J 4 bases, with 14 bases left between them. This CDR3 reads CSVNAGPSTGELFF. Written as DNA, the CDR3 is TGCAGCGTTAACGCGGGGCCTAGCACCGGGGAGCTGTTTTTT.